Following are 30 T cell receptor beta chains from one sample sequenced in a study of shared clonotypes between healthy human individuals. The method was immunoSEQ multiplex PCR; TCRdb's version includes in-frame clones alone and lacks a portion of them. The data hold around 2.3 million clones, with 95% observed a single time. The material sequenced was naive CD4+ T cells sorted from blood. As to subset: CD45RA+ positively selected. The source is a young man in good health.

The chain is built from TRBV6-5 and TRBJ1-1, with unresolved D. The V gene lost 6 bases and the J gene lost 8 bases, with 13 bases spanning the gap. Germline V lookup: CDR1 MNHEY, CDR2 SVGAGI. The CDR3 length is 12 residues. The CDR3: CASSRGGKEAFF. The CDR3 coding sequence is TGTGCCAGCAGCCGCGGTGGAAAGGAAGCTTTCTTT.

The V call is TRBV7-3, the J call TRBJ2-7; maybe TRBD2 (5 bases). CDR1 is SGHTA and CDR2 is FQGTGA in the germline V gene. Trimming shortened V by 6 bases and J by 4 bases, and 10 bases separated the two germline ends. CDR3 length: 12 residues. The CDR3 region has the DNA TGTGCCAGCAGGCTAGCAGGTTACGAGCAGTACTTC. It is translated as CASRLAGYEQYF.

This chain uses TRBV28 with TRBJ2-7, with 10 positions matching TRBD1. This CDR3 contains 14 residues. The junction had 3 bases not matched to a gene; V was cut back by 1 base and J by 6 bases. Per the germline V gene, CDR1 is MDHEN and CDR2 is SYDVKM. The CDR3 sequence is CASSLFDRGREQYF. The CDR3, as DNA: TGTGCCAGCAGTTTATTCGACAGGGGGCGCGAGCAGTACTTC.

The V call is TRBV5-8, the J call TRBJ2-5; perhaps TRBD2 as D (7 bases). Trimming took off 0 bases at V and 7 bases at J, with 10 bases between the two ends. CDR1 is SGHTS and CDR2 is YDEGEE in the germline V gene. The CDR3 contains 13 residues. The CDR3 spells CASSLEGGVTQYF. The CDR3 region has the DNA TGTGCCAGCAGCTTGGAAGGGGGGGTGACCCAGTACTTC.

The chain is built from TRBV30 and TRBJ2-3, with TRBD2 identical over 8 bases. J lost 1 base, V lost 0 bases, and 3 bases had no gene match. The CDR3 has 15 residues. CDR1 and CDR2 (germline): GTSNPN, SVGIG (reference sequence). CDR3 in DNA: TGTGCCTGGAGTGTACCAGCGGGGGGCACAGATACGCAGTATTTT. It encodes CAWSVPAGGTDTQYF.

The rearrangement uses TRBV2 and TRBJ2-7, with a tentative D call TRBD1 (6 bases). Trimming cost V 6 bases and J 0 bases, with 15 bases left between them. Germline CDR1 reads SNHLY; CDR2 reads FYNNEI. The CDR3 totals 15 residues. CDR3 loop: CASRGQTWSSYEQYF. CDR3 in DNA: TGTGCCAGCAGAGGACAGACATGGAGCTCCTACGAGCAGTACTTC.

V is TRBV25-1 and J is TRBJ2-7, with D perhaps matching TRBD1 (6 bases). The V end was cut by 2 bases, the J end by 6 bases, with 26 bases between. Germline CDR1 is MGHDK and CDR2 is SYGVNS. The CDR3 spans 18 residues. The CDR3 reads CASSELDSHVVPSGEQYF. As DNA, the CDR3 is TGTGCCAGCAGTGAACTGGACAGCCATGTGGTCCCAAGCGGCGAGCAGTACTTC.

CDR3 region: CASSMGQIQETQYF. The CDR3 bases are TGTGCCAGCAGCATGGGACAGATCCAAGAGACCCAGTACTTC. The V gene is TRBV11-2, the J gene TRBJ2-5, with TRBD1 matching over 7 bases. Per germline, CDR1 SGHAT and CDR2 FQNNGV. The trim removed 5 bases at V and 1 base at J, leaving 4 bases unmatched. The CDR3 is 14 residues long.

The J gene is TRBJ2-2, the V gene TRBV27; 8 bases map to TRBD1. CDR3 length equals 15 residues. Germline V gene lookup returns CDR1 MNHEY and CDR2 SMNVEV (reference sequence). J lost 7 bases, V lost 5 bases, and 9 bases had no gene match. CDR3 bases: TGTGCCAGCAGTCCCGGGACAGGCCGTAACGGGGAGCTGTTTTTT. Protein: CASSPGTGRNGELFF.

Comment on this clone: Other DNA sequences within the sample encode an identical CDR3. The CDR3 DNA reads as TGTGCCAGCCGTCGGGGACAGGGGGGAGATACGCAGTATTTT. It encodes CASRRGQGGDTQYF. This sequence joins TRBV6-1 and TRBJ2-3, with 11 positions matching TRBD1. The trim removed 8 bases at V and 5 bases at J, leaving 6 bases unmatched. The germline V gene has CDR1 MNHNS and CDR2 SASEGT. This CDR3 has 14 residues.

The chain carries TRBV7-8 and TRBJ2-3; 8 bases agree with TRBD1. J gave up 3 bases and V 0 bases, and 5 bases lay outside the gene matches. The CDR3 runs 16 residues. Germline values: CDR1 SGHVS, CDR2 FQNEAQ. The CDR3 DNA reads as TGTGCCAGCAGCTTAGCCGGGACAGGAAAAACAGATACGCAGTATTTT. Protein product: CASSLAGTGKTDTQYF.

This chain connects TRBV10-3 to TRBJ1-6; D possibly corresponds to TRBD1 (6 bases). Looked up from germline, CDR1 is ENHRY and CDR2 is SYGVKD. V dropped 10 bases and J dropped 5 bases, with 15 bases sitting between them. The CDR3 sequence is 14 residues long. CDR3 coding DNA: TGTGCCACGCAATGGGGGGCCAATAATTCACCCCTCCACTTT. It yields the protein CATQWGANNSPLHF.

For the CDR3, the DNA is TGTGCCAGCAGCTTAGTACGGTCGATCACCGGGGAGCTGTTTTTT. It yields the protein CASSLVRSITGELFF. The gene calls are TRBV7-6 and TRBJ2-2, with D hard to call. With 1 base removed from V and 4 bases from J, the gap between germline ends came to 10 bases. Looked up from germline, CDR1 is SGHVS and CDR2 is FNYEAQ. The length of the CDR3 is 15 residues.

This clone came up once. The V gene is TRBV27, the J gene TRBJ1-6; D is ambiguous. This CDR3 is 16 amino acids long. The germline V gene has CDR1 MNHEY and CDR2 SMNVEV (reference sequence). V lost 3 bases, J lost 0 bases, and 9 bases lay in between. The CDR3 nucleotides read TGTGCCAGCAGTTTTGGCGAAAGCTCCTATAATTCACCCCTCCACTTT. It encodes CASSFGESSYNSPLHF.

The CDR3 region is CAAGNEQFF. CDR3 in DNA: TGTGCCGCTGGGAACGAGCAGTTCTTC. V usage is TRBV10-3 and J usage is TRBJ2-1; D remains ambiguous. Deletions cut 11 bases from V and 10 bases from J, with 9 bases between. The CDR3 is 9 residues long. Germline lookup yields CDR1 ENHRY and CDR2 SYGVKD.

CDR3 residues: CASDQRGTGNEQFF. The CDR3 nucleotides are TGTGCCAGCGATCAAAGGGGAACAGGAAATGAGCAGTTCTTC. The genes are TRBV2 and TRBJ2-1, with TRBD1 as a possible D gene (5 bases). V shed 8 bases and J shed 7 bases, with 18 bases lying between them. This CDR3 comprises 14 residues. Germline CDR1 SNHLY, CDR2 FYNNEI.

The chain carries TRBV30 and TRBJ1-5; unclear D gene. Between the trimmed V and J ends, which lost 0 bases and 7 bases, there was a span of 10 bases. The germline CDR1 and CDR2 sequences are GTSNPN and SVGIG (reference sequence). The CDR3 is 13 residues long. The CDR3 coding sequence is TGTGCCTGGAGTGTAAGTGGTGGCCAGCCCCAGCATTTT. It specifies CAWSVSGGQPQHF.

The chain links TRBV6-5 to TRBJ1-2; D is ambiguous. CDR3 length equals 13 residues. Germline values: CDR1 MNHEY, CDR2 SVGAGI. Trimming removed 5 bases from V and 3 bases from J, with 10 bases in between. The CDR3 DNA reads as TGTGCCAGCAGTAGCGGTGCCTACTATGGCTACACCTTC. This gives the protein CASSSGAYYGYTF.

This chain links TRBV7-9 with TRBJ1-1; D is unclear. Germline assignment: CDR1 SEHNR and CDR2 FQNEAQ (reference sequence). The CDR3 sequence is 14 residues long. Trimming shortened V by 3 bases and J by 8 bases, and 16 bases separated the two germline ends. CDR3 bases: TGTGCCAGCAGCTTCGGTGTGGGCGCCTCCGAAGCTTTCTTT. Translated, it gives CASSFGVGASEAFF. The variable domain in full, with the rest retrieved from reference TRBV7-9 and TRBJ1-1, is DTGVSQNPRHKITKRGQNVTFRCDPISEHNRLYWYRQTLGQGPEFLTYFQNEAQLEKSRLLSDRFSAERPKGSFSTLEIQRTEQGDSAMYLCASSFGVGASEAFFGQGTRLTVV.

CDR3 sequence (DNA): TGCGCCAGCAGCCAAGATTTGGTACTAGCGGGAGTCAATGAGCAGTTCTTC. Translated, it gives CASSQDLVLAGVNEQFF. The chain joins TRBV4-3 to TRBJ2-1, with 11 bases lining up with TRBD2. J lost 6 bases, V lost 0 bases, and 7 bases had no gene match. The germline gives CDR1 LGHNA, CDR2 YSLEER. This CDR3 is built from 17 residues.

In DNA form, the CDR3 reads TGTGCCAGCAGCCGTGGGACGTCAAGGACTGAAGCTTTCTTT. It specifies CASSRGTSRTEAFF. This sequence joins TRBV6-5 and TRBJ1-1; possible D gene TRBD1, 5 bases. V gave up 6 bases and J gave up 5 bases, with 16 bases separating them. The V gene's germline CDR1 is MNHEY and CDR2 SVGAGI. This CDR3 comprises 14 residues.

V usage is TRBV6-6 and J usage is TRBJ2-7; 7 nucleotides match TRBD1. The length of the CDR3 is 15 residues. The germline gives CDR1 MNHNY, CDR2 SVGAGI (reference sequence). V was pared by 7 bases and J by 4 bases, with 13 bases of the junction left unmatched. CDR3 sequence (DNA): TGTGCCAGCACCGACCAACTGGGACAGAGATACGAGCAGTACTTC. It is translated as CASTDQLGQRYEQYF.

The chain employs TRBV18 and TRBJ2-7; 9 bases match TRBD1. The germline gives CDR1 KGHSH, CDR2 LQKENI. Losses at the gene ends were 5 bases for V and 0 bases for J; bases not matched to a gene: 5. There are 15 residues in the CDR3. The CDR3 nucleotides read TGTGCCAGCTCAGAGACAGGGGGGGCCTCCTACGAGCAGTACTTC. Translation: CASSETGGASYEQYF.

Turning to this clone: One end of the junction fails to match germline, which may point to a read error. The chain is built from TRBV7-9 and TRBJ2-5; 10 nucleotides match TRBD2. CDR3 length equals 16 residues. Looked up from germline, CDR1 is SEHNR and CDR2 is FQNEAQ (reference sequence). The CDR3 region has the DNA TGTGCCAGCACCTTACCGGGACTAGCGAATCAAGAGACCCAGTACTTC. It is translated as CASTLPGLANQETQYF.

J is TRBJ1-6 and V is TRBV2; D gene unclear. This CDR3 is 13 amino acids long. In germline, CDR1 is SNHLY, CDR2 FYNNEI. V dropped 5 bases and J dropped 9 bases, with 11 bases sitting between them. The chain's CDR3 is CASSYDRISPLHF. The CDR3 DNA reads TGTGCCAGCAGTTATGACCGTATTTCACCCCTCCACTTT.

The CDR3 reads CASSSGPSYGYTF. As DNA, the CDR3 is TGTGCCAGCAGCTCTGGGCCCTCCTATGGCTACACCTTC. The J gene is TRBJ1-2, the V gene TRBV7-3; D uncertain. The germline CDR1 and CDR2 sequences are SGHTA and FQGTGA. V was shortened by 4 bases and J by 4 bases, with 10 bases between the two germline ends. The length of the CDR3 is 13 residues.

The chain recombines TRBV2 with TRBJ2-3; 13 positions agree with TRBD2. Germline V CDR1 and CDR2: SNHLY, FYNNEI. Trimming removed 0 bases from V and 14 bases from J; junction bases left unmatched: 17. The CDR3 has 18 amino acids. For the CDR3, the DNA is TGTGCCAGCAGTGAAGCGGTGAGGGGCCGTGGACTAGCGGGGGTTGGGTATTTT. This translates into CASSEAVRGRGLAGVGYF.

The CDR3 region is CAISESGGFGSNTIYF. Written as DNA, the CDR3 is TGTGCCATCAGTGAGTCAGGGGGCTTTGGTTCAAACACCATATATTTT. The rearrangement joins TRBV10-3 to TRBJ1-3; 7 nucleotides agree with TRBD1. The CDR3 contains 16 residues. The germline CDR1 and CDR2 sequences are ENHRY and SYGVKD. V trimming: 0 bases; J trimming: 6 bases; junction bases outside the gene matches: 8.

This CDR3 is CASSLRQGEEKLFF. CDR3 DNA sequence: TGTGCCAGCAGCTTAAGACAGGGGGAAGAAAAACTGTTTTTT. V gene TRBV7-9 combines with J gene TRBJ1-4; 9 bases agree with TRBD1. The CDR3 is 14 residues long. V shed 2 bases and J 8 bases; nucleotides not matched to a gene: 3. Germline CDR1 reads SEHNR; CDR2 reads FQNEAQ (reference sequence).

The V and J genes are TRBV6-1 and TRBJ1-5; TRBD1 matches 10 bases. The CDR3 is 16 amino acids. Germline loops: CDR1 MNHNS, CDR2 SASEGT. Trimming removed 2 bases from V and 4 bases from J; junction bases left unmatched: 5. CDR3 bases: TGTGCCAGCAGTGAACACGGGACAGGGGTGAATCAGCCCCAGCATTTT. This codes for CASSEHGTGVNQPQHF.